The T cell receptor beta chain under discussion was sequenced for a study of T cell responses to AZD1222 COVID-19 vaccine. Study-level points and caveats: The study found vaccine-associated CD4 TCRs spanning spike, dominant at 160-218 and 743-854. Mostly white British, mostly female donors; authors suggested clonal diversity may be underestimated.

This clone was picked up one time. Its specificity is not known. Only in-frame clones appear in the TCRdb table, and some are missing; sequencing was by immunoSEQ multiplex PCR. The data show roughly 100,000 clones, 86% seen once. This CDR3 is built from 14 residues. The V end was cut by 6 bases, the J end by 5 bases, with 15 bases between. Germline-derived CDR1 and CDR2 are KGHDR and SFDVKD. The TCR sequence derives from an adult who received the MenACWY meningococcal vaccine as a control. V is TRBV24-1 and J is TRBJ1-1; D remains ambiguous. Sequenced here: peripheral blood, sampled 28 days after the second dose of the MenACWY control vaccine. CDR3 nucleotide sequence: TGTGCCACCAGTCCTGCGGAGCGCCCGACTGAAGCTTTCTTT. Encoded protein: CATSPAERPTEAFF.